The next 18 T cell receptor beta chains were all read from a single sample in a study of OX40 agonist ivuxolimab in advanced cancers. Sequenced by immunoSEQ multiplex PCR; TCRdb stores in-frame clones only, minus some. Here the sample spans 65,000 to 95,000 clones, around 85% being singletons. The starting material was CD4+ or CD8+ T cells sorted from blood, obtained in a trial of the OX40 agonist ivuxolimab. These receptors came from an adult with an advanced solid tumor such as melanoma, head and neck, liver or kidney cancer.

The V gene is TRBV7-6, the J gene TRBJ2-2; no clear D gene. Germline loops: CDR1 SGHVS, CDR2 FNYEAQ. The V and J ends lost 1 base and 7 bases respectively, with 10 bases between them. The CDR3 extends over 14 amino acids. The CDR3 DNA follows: TGTGCCAGCAGCTTAGGCCCGCTGGGCGGGGAGCTGTTTTTT. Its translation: CASSLGPLGGELFF.

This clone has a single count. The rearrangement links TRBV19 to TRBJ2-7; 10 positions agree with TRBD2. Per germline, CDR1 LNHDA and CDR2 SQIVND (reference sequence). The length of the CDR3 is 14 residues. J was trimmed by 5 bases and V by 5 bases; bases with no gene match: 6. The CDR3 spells CASSWASGSHEQYF. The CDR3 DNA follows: TGTGCCAGTAGTTGGGCTAGCGGGAGCCACGAGCAGTACTTC. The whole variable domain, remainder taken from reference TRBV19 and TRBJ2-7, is DGGITQSPKYLFRKEGQNVTLSCEQNLNHDAMYWYRQDPGQGLRLIYYSQIVNDFQKGDIAEGYSVSREKKESFPLTVTSAQKNPTAFYLCASSWASGSHEQYFGPGTRLTVT.

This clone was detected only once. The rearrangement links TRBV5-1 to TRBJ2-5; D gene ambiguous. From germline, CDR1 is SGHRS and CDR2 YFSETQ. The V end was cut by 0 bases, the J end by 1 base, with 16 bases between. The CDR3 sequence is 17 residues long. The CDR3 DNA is TGCGCCAGCAGCTTGGGCCAGTACTTAAGGGCCCAAGAGACCCAGTACTTC. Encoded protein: CASSLGQYLRAQETQYF. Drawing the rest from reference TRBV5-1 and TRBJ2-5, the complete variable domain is KAGVTQTPRYLIKTRGQQVTLSCSPISGHRSVSWYQQTPGQGLQFLFEYFSETQRNKGNFPGRFSGRQFSNSRSEMNVSTLELGDSALYLCASSLGQYLRAQETQYFGPGTRLLVL.

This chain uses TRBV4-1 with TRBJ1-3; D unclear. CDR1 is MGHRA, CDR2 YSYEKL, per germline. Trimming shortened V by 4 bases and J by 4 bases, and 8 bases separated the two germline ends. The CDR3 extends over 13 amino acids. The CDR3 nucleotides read TGCGCCAGCAGCCGGGCGGGGGGAAACACCATATATTTT. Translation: CASSRAGGNTIYF.

This CDR3 is CASSWGNTGELFF. CDR3 DNA sequence: TGTGCCAGCAGCTGGGGGAACACCGGGGAGCTGTTTTTT. The chain joins TRBV7-6 to TRBJ2-2; D uncertain. CDR1 is SGHVS and CDR2 is FNYEAQ in the germline V gene. The CDR3 spans 13 residues. The V end was cut by 4 bases, the J end by 1 base, with 4 bases between.

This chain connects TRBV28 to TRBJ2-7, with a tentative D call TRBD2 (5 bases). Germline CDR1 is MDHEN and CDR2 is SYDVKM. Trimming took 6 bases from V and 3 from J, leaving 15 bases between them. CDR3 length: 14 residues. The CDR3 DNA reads TGTGCCAGCAGGAAAGCGGCCCCGAACTACGAGCAGTACTTC. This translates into CASRKAAPNYEQYF.

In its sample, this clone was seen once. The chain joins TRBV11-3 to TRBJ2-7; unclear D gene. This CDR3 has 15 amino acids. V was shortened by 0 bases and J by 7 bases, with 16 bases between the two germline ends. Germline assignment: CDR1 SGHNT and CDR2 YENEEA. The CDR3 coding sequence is TGTGCCAGCAGCTTAGAGGAAGACGCGTCCTGGGAGCAGTACTTC. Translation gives CASSLEEDASWEQYF.

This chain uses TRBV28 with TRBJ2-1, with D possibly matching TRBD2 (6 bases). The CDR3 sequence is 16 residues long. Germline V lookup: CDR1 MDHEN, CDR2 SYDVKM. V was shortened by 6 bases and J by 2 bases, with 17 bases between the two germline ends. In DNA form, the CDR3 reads TGTGCCAGCAGCACCGCTCTAGCGCGCACCTACAATGAGCAGTTCTTC. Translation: CASSTALARTYNEQFF. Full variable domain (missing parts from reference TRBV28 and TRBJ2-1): DVKVTQSSRYLVKRTGEKVFLECVQDMDHENMFWYRQDPGLGLRLIYFSYDVKMKEKGDIPEGYSVSREKKERFSLILESASTNQTSMYLCASSTALARTYNEQFFGPGTRLTVL.

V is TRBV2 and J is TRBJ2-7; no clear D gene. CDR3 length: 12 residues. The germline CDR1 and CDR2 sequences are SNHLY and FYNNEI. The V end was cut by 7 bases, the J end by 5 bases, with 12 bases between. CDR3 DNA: TGTGCCAGCATCGGCTCCCGGGACGAGCAGTACTTC. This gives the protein CASIGSRDEQYF.

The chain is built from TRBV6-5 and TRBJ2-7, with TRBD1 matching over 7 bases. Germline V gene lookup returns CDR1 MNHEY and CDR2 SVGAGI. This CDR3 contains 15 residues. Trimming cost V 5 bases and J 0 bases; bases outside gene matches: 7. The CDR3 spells CASSLDGTDSYEQYF. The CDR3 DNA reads TGTGCCAGCAGTCTCGATGGGACAGACTCCTACGAGCAGTACTTC.

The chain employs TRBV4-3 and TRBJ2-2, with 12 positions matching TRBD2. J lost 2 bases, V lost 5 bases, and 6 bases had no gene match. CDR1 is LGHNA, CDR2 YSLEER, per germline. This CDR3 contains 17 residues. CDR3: CASSSTSGRGNTGELFF. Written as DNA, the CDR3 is TGCGCCAGCAGCTCGACTAGCGGGAGAGGAAACACCGGGGAGCTGTTTTTT.

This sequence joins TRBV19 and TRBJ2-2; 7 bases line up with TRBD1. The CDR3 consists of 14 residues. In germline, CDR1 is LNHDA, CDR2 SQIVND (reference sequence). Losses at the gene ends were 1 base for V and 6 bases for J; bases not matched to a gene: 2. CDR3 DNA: TGTGCCAGTAGTATAGGGCAGGGGGCCGGGGAGCTGTTTTTT. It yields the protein CASSIGQGAGELFF.

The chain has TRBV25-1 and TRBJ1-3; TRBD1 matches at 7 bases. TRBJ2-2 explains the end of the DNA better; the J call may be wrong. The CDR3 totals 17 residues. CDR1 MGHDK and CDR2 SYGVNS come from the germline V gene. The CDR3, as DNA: TGTGCCAGCAGTGAATTAGGCGATGTAGGGGGCGTCGGGGAGCTGTTTTTT. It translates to CASSELGDVGGVGELFF.

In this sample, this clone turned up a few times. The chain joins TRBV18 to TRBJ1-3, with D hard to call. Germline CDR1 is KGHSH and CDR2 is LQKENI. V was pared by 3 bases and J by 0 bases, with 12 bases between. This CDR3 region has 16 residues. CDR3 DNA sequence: TGTGCCAGCTCACCCAACACCGACGTCTCTGGAAACACCATATATTTT. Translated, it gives CASSPNTDVSGNTIYF.

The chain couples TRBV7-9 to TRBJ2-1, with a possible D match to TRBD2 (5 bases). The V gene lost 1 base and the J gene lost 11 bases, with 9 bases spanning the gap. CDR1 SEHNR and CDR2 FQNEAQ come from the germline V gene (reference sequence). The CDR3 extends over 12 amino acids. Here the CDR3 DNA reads TGTGCCAGCAGCTTAGTTGAGGGTCAGCAGTTCTTC. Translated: CASSLVEGQQFF.

CDR3 sequence (DNA): TGTGCCAGCAGCTCCCTGGCGAGCACCGGGGAGCTGTTTTTT. It codes for CASSSLASTGELFF. The V and J genes are TRBV7-9 and TRBJ2-2; D unclear. CDR1 SEHNR and CDR2 FQNEAQ come from the germline V gene (reference sequence). The length of the CDR3 is 14 residues. V lost 4 bases and J 4 bases, leaving 10 bases between the germline ends.

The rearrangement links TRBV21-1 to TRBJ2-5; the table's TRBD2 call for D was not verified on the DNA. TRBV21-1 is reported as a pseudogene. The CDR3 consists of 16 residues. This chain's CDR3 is CASSKVKRESRGTQYF. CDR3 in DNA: TGTGCCAGCAGCAAAGTTAAGCGGGAGTCTCGGGGGACCCAGTACTTC.

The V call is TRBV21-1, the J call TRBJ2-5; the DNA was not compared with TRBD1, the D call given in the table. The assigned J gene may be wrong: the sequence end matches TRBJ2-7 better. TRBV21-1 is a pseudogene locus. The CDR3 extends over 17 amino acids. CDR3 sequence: CASSKLTGQGIVGEQYF. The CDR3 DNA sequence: TGTGCCAGCAGCAAACTCACGGGACAGGGAATAGTTGGCGAGCAGTACTTC.